This T cell receptor (beta chain) appears in the sequencing data of a study of blood T cell repertoires in COVID-19. In its sample, this clone was seen a few times. The study drew participants aged about 18 to 95 years from around 24 US areas. Researchers sorted participants into cohorts using their self-reported clinical history. This CDR3 comprises 14 residues. Trimming cost V 4 bases and J 4 bases, with 8 bases left between them. Germline CDR1 and CDR2: SEHNR and FQNEAQ (reference sequence). Original processing notes: The authors estimated nucleated cell counts from reference gene primer amplification. The repertoire was sequenced with immunoSEQ multiplex PCR; TCRdb's copy has only in-frame clones and lacks some. The V and J calls and the clone size are those of that table, but D and trimming were determined from the DNA. The sample carries 230,000 or so clones, approximately 84% recorded once.

The gene calls are TRBV7-9 and TRBJ1-6; tentative D call: TRBD1 (6 bases). What was sequenced was PBMCs or T cells enriched from blood (not recorded which). The source of this sequence is a man aged 50-60 years who had recovered from COVID-19. CDR3 loop: CASSSGQYNSPLHF. The CDR3 DNA is TGTGCCAGCAGCTCAGGACAGTATAATTCACCCCTCCACTTT. The complete variable domain, with remaining parts taken from reference TRBV7-9 and TRBJ1-6, reads DTGVSQNPRHKITKRGQNVTFRCDPISEHNRLYWYRQTLGQGPEFLTYFQNEAQLEKSRLLSDRFSAERPKGSFSTLEIQRTEQGDSAMYLCASSSGQYNSPLHFGNGTRLTVT.